These T cell receptor beta chains were read from a single sample in a study of blood T cell repertoires in COVID-19. Libraries were prepared by immunoSEQ multiplex PCR; TCRdb keeps only in-frame clonotypes and omits some of them. The table lists roughly 150,000 clones, 75% to 90% of them singletons. Sequencing input: PBMCs or T cells enriched from blood (not recorded which). The receptors here all came from a man between 65 and 85 years old who had been exposed to COVID-19. Both conserved end residues are part of each CDR3. D genes are given only for firm matches. A clone size is listed for some rows: how often the clone was seen (once, few, many), or a class if it is expanded.

TRBV19	TRBD2	-	TRBJ2-7	CASSMKAAGGPPYEQYF	TGTGCCAGTAGTATGAAAGCGGCGGGAGGCCCCCCCTACGAGCAGTACTTC
TRBV7-2	-	-	TRBJ1-6	CASSVQSLSLHF	TGTGCCAGCAGCGTACAGTCCCTCTCCCTCCACTTT
TRBV15	TRBD2	-	TRBJ2-1	CATSKREGAQFF	TGTGCCACCAGCAAGCGGGAGGGCGCGCAGTTCTTC
TRBV18	-	-	TRBJ1-1	CASSPGQNTEAFF	TGTGCCAGCTCACCAGGGCAGAACACTGAAGCTTTCTTT
TRBV18	TRBD2	-	TRBJ2-7	CASSLGAGGGRYEQYF	TGTGCCAGCTCACTCGGGGCCGGGGGGGGACGCTACGAGCAGTACTTC
TRBV4-2	TRBD1	-	TRBJ2-1	CASSRDRGRRAYNEQFF	TGTGCCAGCAGCCGGGACAGGGGGCGAAGGGCCTACAATGAGCAGTTCTTC
TRBV6-4	-	-	TRBJ1-2	CASSGQGHYGYTF	TGTGCCAGCAGTGGCCAGGGTCACTATGGCTACACCTTC
TRBV2	-	-	TRBJ1-5	CASRWDNDQPQHF	TGTGCCAGCAGGTGGGACAATGATCAGCCCCAGCATTTT
TRBV15	-	-	TRBJ2-7	CATSRGGQGGSYEQYF	TGTGCCACCAGCAGAGGTGGACAGGGAGGGAGTTACGAGCAGTACTTC
TRBV5-1	-	-	TRBJ2-2	CASSLALAASGELFF	TGCGCCAGCAGCTTGGCTCTAGCCGCGTCCGGGGAGCTGTTTTTT
TRBV3-1/TRBV3-2	TRBD2	-	TRBJ2-1	CASSGLAAYNEQFF	TGTGCCAGCAGCGGACTAGCGGCCTACAATGAGCAGTTCTTC
TRBV6-2/TRBV6-3	-	-	TRBJ1-1	CASSSGLANTEAFF	TGTGCCAGCAGTTCGGGACTTGCGAACACTGAAGCTTTCTTT
TRBV18	-	few	TRBJ1-2	CASSPDSSGSYGYTF	TGTGCCAGCTCACCTGACAGTTCAGGTAGCTATGGCTACACCTTC
TRBV4-3	TRBD2	-	TRBJ2-1	CASSQEAGASSYNEQFF	TGCGCCAGCAGCCAAGAGGCGGGAGCCAGCTCCTACAATGAGCAGTTCTTC
TRBV19	-	-	TRBJ1-1	CASSIDRGMNTEAFF	TGTGCCAGTAGTATAGATAGGGGAATGAACACTGAAGCTTTCTTT
TRBV18	TRBD1	-	TRBJ1-5	CASSPQGANQPQHF	TGTGCCAGCTCACCACAGGGGGCAAATCAGCCCCAGCATTTT
TRBV19	-	-	TRBJ1-1	CASSTTRDPRQAFF	TGTGCCAGTAGTACGACTAGGGACCCACGCCAAGCTTTCTTT
TRBV30	TRBD1	-	TRBJ1-1	CAWRGRGQIRVTEAFF	TGTGCCTGGAGGGGAAGGGGGCAGATTCGTGTCACTGAAGCTTTCTTT
TRBV5-5	TRBD1	-	TRBJ1-2	CASSTSTGKGYTF	TGTGCCAGCAGCACGTCGACAGGGAAGGGCTACACCTTC
TRBV25-1	-	-	TRBJ1-6	CASAASHNSPLHF	TGTGCCAGCGCGGCCAGTCATAATTCACCCCTCCACTTT
TRBV3-1/TRBV3-2	TRBD2	once	TRBJ2-1	CASSHSGIGYNEQFF	TGTGCCAGCAGCCATAGCGGGATTGGCTACAATGAGCAGTTCTTC
TRBV5-1	-	-	TRBJ1-5	CASSFSGRNQPQHF	TGCGCCAGCAGCTTTTCCGGGAGAAATCAGCCCCAGCATTTT
TRBV2	-	-	TRBJ2-7	CASSDLNYEQYF	TGTGCCAGCAGTGATCTTAACTACGAGCAGTACTTC
TRBV28	-	once	TRBJ1-4	CASSFPGFQKLFF	TGTGCCAGCAGTTTTCCGGGTTTTCAAAAACTGTTTTTT
TRBV6-5	TRBD1	-	TRBJ2-7	CASSSSGQGGYEQYF	TGTGCCAGCAGTTCCTCGGGACAGGGGGGCTACGAGCAGTACTTC
TRBV5-1	-	-	TRBJ2-7	CASSLRDNSYEQYF	TGCGCCAGCAGCTTACGGGACAACTCCTACGAGCAGTACTTC
TRBV11-1	-	once	TRBJ2-3	CASSLAVDTQYF	TGTGCCAGCAGCTTAGCCGTCGATACGCAGTATTTT
TRBV7-2	TRBD2	-	TRBJ2-1	CASSADVLLAGLYNEQFF	TGTGCCAGCAGCGCCGATGTCCTTCTAGCGGGACTCTACAATGAGCAGTTCTTC
TRBV19	-	-	TRBJ2-2	CASSIAGDTGELFF	TGTGCCAGTAGTATAGCGGGGGACACCGGGGAGCTGTTTTTT
TRBV5-4	TRBD2	-	TRBJ2-1	CASSLYRGSAGGYNEQFF	TGTGCCAGCAGCTTGTATAGGGGGTCAGCGGGAGGGTACAATGAGCAGTTCTTC
TRBV7-2	-	-	TRBJ2-1	CASRLKITENEQFF	TGTGCCAGCAGGTTGAAAATTACAGAGAATGAGCAGTTCTTC
TRBV4-1	-	-	TRBJ1-4	CASSLQEFGGEKLFF	TGCGCCAGCAGCCTACAAGAGTTCGGGGGTGAAAAACTGTTTTTT
TRBV9	TRBD1	-	TRBJ1-3	CASSPQMTGSGNTIYF	TGTGCCAGCAGCCCACAGATGACAGGGAGTGGAAACACCATATATTTT
TRBV5-1	TRBD2	-	TRBJ2-7	CASGPGGPYEQYF	TGCGCCAGCGGTCCGGGGGGTCCCTACGAGCAGTACTTC
TRBV28	-	few	TRBJ1-2	CASSFSGYGYTF	TGTGCCAGCAGTTTCTCAGGGTACGGCTACACCTTC
TRBV29-1	TRBD1	-	TRBJ2-7	CSVEPPGQPYEQYF	TGCAGCGTTGAACCCCCGGGACAGCCCTACGAGCAGTACTTC
TRBV28	-	-	TRBJ2-7	CASSYQANYEQYF	TGTGCCAGCAGCTACCAAGCAAACTACGAGCAGTACTTC
TRBV6-5	TRBD1	-	TRBJ1-5	CASGGQQVNQPQHF	TGTGCCAGCGGGGGACAGCAAGTGAATCAGCCCCAGCATTTT
TRBV6-5	-	-	TRBJ1-1	CASSYSPGGDTEAFF	TGTGCCAGCAGTTACTCACCCGGGGGGGACACTGAAGCTTTCTTT
TRBV5-8	-	-	TRBJ1-1	CASSFSRNTEAFF	TGTGCCAGCAGCTTTAGCAGGAACACTGAAGCTTTCTTT
TRBV6-1	-	-	TRBJ1-2	CASSEARGYTF	TGTGCCAGCAGTGAAGCGCGGGGCTACACCTTC
TRBV12-5	-	-	TRBJ1-6	CASGPSGYNSPLHF	TGTGCTAGTGGCCCGTCGGGGTATAATTCACCCCTCCACTTT
TRBV7-2	TRBD2	-	TRBJ2-7	CASSFHGTSGSEQYF	TGTGCCAGCAGCTTCCACGGAACTAGCGGGTCCGAGCAGTACTTC
TRBV30	-	-	TRBJ1-5	CAWSVQTAVNQPQHF	TGTGCCTGGAGTGTGCAGACGGCGGTCAATCAGCCCCAGCATTTT
TRBV4-3	-	-	TRBJ1-2	CASSQDLGTGDYGYTF	TGCGCCAGCAGCCAAGATCTTGGGACGGGAGACTATGGCTACACCTTC
TRBV28	-	once	TRBJ1-1	CASSLWTGRLGTEAFF	TGTGCCAGCAGTTTATGGACAGGCCGTTTGGGCACTGAAGCTTTCTTT
TRBV2	-	-	TRBJ2-4	CASSNGVAAKNIQYF	TGTGCCAGCAGTAACGGGGTAGCGGCCAAAAACATTCAGTACTTC
TRBV27	-	-	TRBJ1-1	CASSLPGSTTTEAFF	TGTGCCAGCAGTCTGCCGGGATCTACCACCACTGAAGCTTTCTTT
TRBV30	-	-	TRBJ1-5	CAWSPGGGPSSNQPQHF	TGTGCCTGGAGCCCGGGAGGGGGGCCAAGCTCAAATCAGCCCCAGCATTTT
TRBV5-1	TRBD2	-	TRBJ2-1	CASSLALAGVGEQFF	TGCGCCAGCAGCTTGGCCCTGGCGGGAGTGGGTGAGCAGTTCTTC
TRBV10-2	-	-	TRBJ2-2	CASSALANTGELFF	TGCGCCAGCAGCGCACTAGCTAACACCGGGGAGCTGTTTTTT
TRBV5-6	-	-	TRBJ2-3	CASSRVTDTQYF	TGTGCCAGCAGCCGTGTCACAGATACGCAGTATTTT
TRBV19	TRBD1	-	TRBJ2-7	CASSPRQGAHEQYF	TGTGCCAGTAGTCCTAGACAGGGGGCCCACGAGCAGTACTTC
TRBV28	-	-	TRBJ2-2	CASSSLLGNTGELFF	TGTGCCAGCAGTTCCCTACTTGGGAACACCGGGGAGCTGTTTTTT
TRBV7-8	TRBD1	-	TRBJ1-6	CASSQGQGQSPLHF	TGTGCCAGCAGCCAGGGACAGGGGCAATCACCCCTCCACTTT
TRBV19	-	-	TRBJ1-6	CASSMATNNSPLHF	TGTGCCAGTAGTATGGCCACAAATAATTCACCCCTCCACTTT
TRBV4-3	-	-	TRBJ2-7	CASSQGTPGYEQYF	TGCGCCAGCAGCCAGGGGACACCCGGCTACGAGCAGTACTTC
TRBV28	TRBD1	-	TRBJ1-1	CASSFSTGGTTEAFF	TGTGCCAGCAGTTTCTCGACAGGGGGTACCACTGAAGCTTTCTTT
TRBV4-2	-	-	TRBJ1-5	CASSPNRDNNQPQHF	TGTGCCAGCAGTCCAAACCGGGACAACAATCAGCCCCAGCATTTT
TRBV28	-	-	TRBJ2-7	CASSNSLTSYEQYF	TGTGCCAGCAGCAACTCCCTGACTAGCTACGAGCAGTACTTC